Given below is one T cell receptor (beta chain) in context. The data originate from a study of cytomegalovirus exposure and HLA in healthy donors. The wider study: Under 85% of 398 genotyped donors fell in the Caucasian-associated ancestry cluster.

A multiplex PCR was run with 60 Vbeta primers and 13 Jbeta primers. The repertoire was sequenced with immunoSEQ multiplex PCR; TCRdb's copy has only in-frame clones and lacks some. The profile covers about 97,000 clones, with approximately 71% appearing a single time and more than 9.5% taken by the ten largest. Germline V CDR1 and CDR2: SEHNR, FQNEAQ (reference sequence). Trimming at V came to 1 base and at J to 7 bases, leaving 3 bases not matched to a gene. The CDR3 runs to 14 residues. The sequence came from a male donor in good health and CMV-seropositive. The sequenced sample consisted of PBMCs. The rearrangement links TRBV7-9 to TRBJ2-1, with TRBD2 matching 8 bases. The CDR3 DNA follows: TGTGCCAGCAGCTTAGGACTAGCGTATAATGAGCAGTTCTTC. Protein: CASSLGLAYNEQFF. Using reference TRBV7-9 and TRBJ2-1 for the parts outside the CDR3, the full variable domain is DTGVSQNPRHKITKRGQNVTFRCDPISEHNRLYWYRQTLGQGPEFLTYFQNEAQLEKSRLLSDRFSAERPKGSFSTLEIQRTEQGDSAMYLCASSLGLAYNEQFFGPGTRLTVL.